This T cell receptor beta chain was recorded in a study of sequential checkpoint blockade in melanoma (dated by TCRdb to the late 2010s). Some background on the complete study: Patients were assigned by 1:1 randomization to either first-line nivolumab followed by ipilimumab (arm A) or ipilimumab followed by nivolumab (arm B). Maintenance nivolumab was given following each of the two trial sequences. DNA from about a hundred pretreatment melanoma tumor samples underwent TCRbeta immunosequencing. For twenty-two patients, matched tumor biopsies were taken both before treatment and at week 13, after single-agent nivolumab (arm A) or ipilimumab (arm B). About three quarters of the matched tumor biopsy pairs taken before and after treatment were from the same lesion. General findings and caveats noted by the study authors: Among patients in arm A, the nivolumab-first arm, pretreatment tumor TIL clonality was associated with response (P = .04). Tumor T-cell fraction and clonality were correlated with PD-L1 staining and CD8+ T-cell counts, but not with mutational load. Patients with increases in tumor T-cell fraction and clonality by week 13 were approximately 30 times more likely to achieve clinical benefit. Small sample sizes and reduced statistical power limited the analyses of tumor T-cell fraction within each arm. The response-prediction model combining TCR metrics and mutation burden needs validation in larger, independent patient cohorts.

Based on the germline V gene (reference sequence), the CDR1 and CDR2 sequences are GTSNPN and SVGIG. The CDR3 holds 12 amino acids from the cysteine to the phenylalanine. Of the read, only the CDR3 DNA is kept; its 36 bases are in frame from base 1. Deletion took 4 bases off V and 5 bases off J, with a span of 11 bases between the germline ends. About this clone itself: The specificity of this receptor is unknown. Base qualities were left out, and no much larger clone turns up one base away.

Sample treatment or condition, as interpreted from the label and publication: randomized to nivolumab then ipilimumab (arm A) or the reverse (arm B). None of the trial patients had been given prior DNA-damaging chemotherapy. Samples were obtained from patients with melanoma enrolled in CheckMate 064, a randomized, open-label phase II trial of sequential checkpoint blockade. Genomic DNA from formalin-fixed paraffin-embedded (FFPE) tissue samples served as the input for tumor TCR sequencing. The immunoSEQ Assay was used to immunosequence TCRbeta CDR3 regions from genomic DNA. Genomic DNA was amplified by bias-controlled multiplex PCR before high-throughput sequencing. The original pipeline was this. To quantify the absolute abundance of each unique TCRbeta CDR3 region, the sequences were collapsed and filtered. Clonality was defined as 1 minus Pielou's evenness and was calculated using productive rearrangements only. Tumor T-cell fraction was calculated by normalizing TCRbeta template counts to usable DNA, which was estimated from several housekeeping genes. A previously published method was used to identify clones whose frequencies were significantly greater in on-treatment samples than in baseline samples. Held by TCRdb, this immuneACCESS table contains in-frame sequences only and omits some clones. Under half of the omission traces to an unresolved V gene where checked; the cause of the rest is unknown. The DNA was the basis for D and trimming; V, J and clone size are from that table. Counted in this sample were approximately 19,000 clones; around 70% of them appeared once. Jointly, the top ten make up more than 4% of the sample.

This clonotype was obtained from a human donor with melanoma. Source: tumor tissue (inferred from file names), taken from a patient given nivolumab and ipilimumab in sequence. The rearrangement combines TRBV30 with TRBJ2-5, with the D gene not clear enough to name. The DNA is TGTGCCTGGACCCCCCACCTGGAGACCCAGTACTTC. This gives the protein CAWTPHLETQYF. Here the CDR3 is joined to the reference TRBV30 and TRBJ2-5 genes, and the full variable domain is: SQTIHQWPATLVQPVGSPLSLECTVEGTSNPNLYWYRQAAGRGLQLLFYSVGIGQISSEVPQNLSASRPQDRQFILSSKKLLLSDSGFYLCAWTPHLETQYFGPGTRLLVL.